The rows below give T cell receptor beta chains drawn from one sample of a study of T cell changes during pregnancy in multiple sclerosis. TCRdb's copy holds only in-frame clones and misses some; the assay was immunoSEQ multiplex PCR. This sample has 70,000 to 95,000 clones, with 90% to 95% found just once. Here the sequenced sample was peripheral blood, taken in the third trimester of pregnancy. The receptor source for this set is a female donor with multiple sclerosis, enrolled in a pregnancy study. Each CDR3 is given with its conserved first and last residue. Fields, in order: V gene, J gene, clone size, D gene, CDR3 DNA, CDR3 protein. D genes are given only for firm matches. Not all rows give a size; the values are once, few, many and, for expanded clones, a class.

v_call: TRBV5-1
j_call: TRBJ2-7
clone_size: .
d_call: TRBD2
cdr3_nt: TGCGCCAGCAGCTCGGGACTAGCGGGGTACGAGCAGTACTTC
cdr3_aa: CASSSGLAGYEQYF

v_call: TRBV19
j_call: TRBJ2-2
clone_size: .
d_call: .
cdr3_nt: TGTGCCAGTAGTATAGCCCAGGCGAACACCGGGGAGCTGTTTTTT
cdr3_aa: CASSIAQANTGELFF

v_call: TRBV28
j_call: TRBJ2-1
clone_size: .
d_call: .
cdr3_nt: TGTGCCAGCAGTTTCCTGAGTTATGAGCAGTTCTTC
cdr3_aa: CASSFLSYEQFF

v_call: TRBV25-1
j_call: TRBJ1-2
clone_size: .
d_call: .
cdr3_nt: TGTGCCAGCAGTGAATGGCAGGGAAACTATGGCTACACCTTC
cdr3_aa: CASSEWQGNYGYTF

v_call: TRBV19
j_call: TRBJ2-2
clone_size: .
d_call: TRBD2
cdr3_nt: TGTGCCAGTAGTAGTGAGGCGGGAGTCAGCGGGGAGCTGTTTTTT
cdr3_aa: CASSSEAGVSGELFF

v_call: TRBV5-4
j_call: TRBJ2-3
clone_size: .
d_call: .
cdr3_nt: TGTGCCAGCAGCTTGGTACAGGGCACAGATACGCAGTATTTT
cdr3_aa: CASSLVQGTDTQYF

v_call: TRBV30
j_call: TRBJ1-4
clone_size: once
d_call: TRBD1
cdr3_nt: TGTGCCTGGAGCAAGGGACAGGGGAGTGAAAAACTGTTTTTT
cdr3_aa: CAWSKGQGSEKLFF

v_call: TRBV19
j_call: TRBJ1-1
clone_size: few
d_call: .
cdr3_nt: TGTGCCAGTAGTATTGGGCAGTTGGTAAACACTGAAGCTTTCTTT
cdr3_aa: CASSIGQLVNTEAFF

v_call: TRBV19
j_call: TRBJ1-5
clone_size: .
d_call: TRBD1
cdr3_nt: TGTGCCAGTAGTATCTCCCGACAGGGGAGTAATCAGCCCCAGCATTTT
cdr3_aa: CASSISRQGSNQPQHF

v_call: TRBV19
j_call: TRBJ2-2
clone_size: .
d_call: .
cdr3_nt: TGTGCCAGTAGTATCCAGACTATCGACACCGGGGAGCTGTTTTTT
cdr3_aa: CASSIQTIDTGELFF

v_call: TRBV11-2
j_call: TRBJ2-7
clone_size: .
d_call: .
cdr3_nt: TGTGCCAGCAGCTTTTGGGGCCTAGCGTACTCCTACGAGCAGTACTTC
cdr3_aa: CASSFWGLAYSYEQYF

v_call: TRBV27
j_call: TRBJ2-1
clone_size: .
d_call: TRBD2
cdr3_nt: TGTGCCAGTCGGACTAGCGGGAGTGTGGATGAGCAGTTCTTC
cdr3_aa: CASRTSGSVDEQFF

v_call: TRBV6-5
j_call: TRBJ2-5
clone_size: .
d_call: .
cdr3_nt: TGTGCCAGCAGTAACCGAGCCGGGGGGCCAGAGACCCAGTACTTC
cdr3_aa: CASSNRAGGPETQYF

v_call: TRBV5-1
j_call: TRBJ2-5
clone_size: .
d_call: TRBD2
cdr3_nt: TGCGCCAGCAGCTTTCACCCGGGACTAGGAGAGACCCAGTACTTC
cdr3_aa: CASSFHPGLGETQYF

v_call: TRBV5-1
j_call: TRBJ2-3
clone_size: .
d_call: .
cdr3_nt: TGCGCCAGCACATCGGCGGGAAAGGGAACAGATACGCAGTATTTT
cdr3_aa: CASTSAGKGTDTQYF

v_call: TRBV10-3
j_call: TRBJ2-5
clone_size: .
d_call: TRBD1
cdr3_nt: TGTGCCACCGACAGGGTGAGAGAGACCCAGTACTTC
cdr3_aa: CATDRVRETQYF

v_call: TRBV27
j_call: TRBJ2-7
clone_size: .
d_call: .
cdr3_nt: TGTGCCAGCAGCCTAGGGACAAACTCCTACGAGCAGTACTTC
cdr3_aa: CASSLGTNSYEQYF

v_call: TRBV21-1
j_call: TRBJ2-7
clone_size: .
d_call: .
cdr3_nt: TGTGCCAGCAGCTCCCGGACAGGGGGCAGCGAGCAGTACTTC
cdr3_aa: CASSSRTGGSEQYF